This T cell receptor beta chain appears in the sequencing data of a study of cytomegalovirus exposure and HLA in healthy donors. Study-level results: Later analysis suggested most CMV-associated TCR beta chains were HLA-restricted. Immune exposure information available was restricted to CMV serostatus. An Asian-associated ancestry cluster reportedly showed fewer N-insertions than the roughly 670-donor mean in a later analysis.

Amplification used 60 Vbeta primers and 13 Jbeta primers. Assay: immunoSEQ multiplex PCR; the TCRdb copy retains only in-frame clones and omits some. This sample's clone table lists roughly 76,000 clones. CDR3 length: 16 amino acids. With V trimmed by 2 bases and J by 1 base, 6 bases remained unmatched. Germline-derived CDR1 and CDR2 are KGHSH and LQKENI. Turning to this clone: What it recognizes is unknown.

This rearrangement joins TRBV18 to TRBJ2-5; 8 nucleotides line up with TRBD1. This TCR was sampled from a female donor in good health and CMV-seropositive. Sequencing was carried out using PBMCs. The CDR3 sequence is CASSPGGTGIQETQYF. In nucleotides, the CDR3 is TGTGCCAGCTCACCAGGGGGGACAGGCATCCAAGAGACCCAGTACTTC.